A single sample gave rise to the 8 T cell receptor beta chains below, sequenced in a study of T cells in Graves' hyperthyroidism and ophthalmopathy. Amplification of TCR beta CDR3 regions used RNA as the template. TCR CDR3 regions were first amplified by RT-PCR with HTBI primers. TCRdb ran MiXCR on the multiplex PCR reads and lists one entry per CDR3 protein. The data show approximately 510,000 distinct CDR3 sequences, with approximately 49% seen just once and 44% held by the top ten. The sample was peripheral blood or thyroid tissue (not recorded which). The receptors here all came from an adult woman with Graves' disease, either hyperthyroidism or ophthalmopathy (not recorded which).

This clonotype was observed at least ten times. This chain joins TRBV2 and TRBJ1-5; the match to TRBD1 covers 8 bases. Germline V gene data show CDR1 as SNHLY and CDR2 as FYNNEI. The CDR3 loop spans 15 amino acids. Trimming at V came to 6 bases and at J to 1 base, leaving 5 bases not matched to a gene. The CDR3 DNA sequence: TGTGCCAGCAGAGGACAGGGAACGAGCAATCAGCCCCAGCATTTT. Translating it yields CASRGQGTSNQPQHF.

This clonotype was recorded at least ten times. The V and J genes are TRBV20-1 and TRBJ1-6; TRBD1 aligns across 8 bases. The germline V gene encodes CDR1 DFQATT and CDR2 SNEGSKA (reference sequence). The V segment lost 2 bases and the J segment 0 bases; nucleotides outside the gene matches: 6. The CDR3 has 17 residues. The CDR3 coding sequence is TGCAGTGCTAGACCGGGGGACAGGAGCTCCTATAATTCACCCCTCCACTTT. Translated, it gives CSARPGDRSSYNSPLHF.

The CDR3 sequence: CASGGQVNQPQHF. CDR3 nucleotides: TGTGCCAGCGGGGGGCAGGTCAATCAGCCCCAGCATTTT. The genes are TRBV2 and TRBJ1-5, with TRBD1 as a possible D gene (6 bases). Germline assignment: CDR1 SNHLY and CDR2 FYNNEI. V lost 8 bases to trimming and J lost 3 bases, with 11 bases between them. CDR3 size: 13 residues.

Ten or more counts support this clonotype. The CDR3 loop is CASSAQGLTYGYTF. The DNA for the CDR3 is TGTGCCAGCAGCGCCCAGGGTCTTACCTATGGCTACACCTTC. The gene calls are TRBV7-2 and TRBJ1-2, with a tentative D call TRBD1 (5 bases). CDR1 and CDR2 (germline): SGHTA, FQGNSA. The CDR3 is 14 amino acids. Trimming pared 5 bases from V and 4 bases from J, leaving 14 bases between.

The table lists this clonotype with many counts. The gene calls are TRBV7-2 and TRBJ1-2; D perhaps matches TRBD1 (6 bases). V lost 3 bases to trimming and J lost 1 base, with 12 bases between them. The V gene's germline CDR1 is SGHTA and CDR2 FQGNSA. The CDR3 has 15 amino acids. CDR3 DNA: TGTGCCAGCAGCTTCGGACAGAAATTTAACTATGGCTACACCTTC. Translating it yields CASSFGQKFNYGYTF.

This rearrangement joins TRBV2 to TRBJ1-2; TRBD1 matches at 7 bases. The germline gives CDR1 SNHLY, CDR2 FYNNEI. CDR3 length: 14 residues. V was clipped by 7 bases and J by 6 bases; unmatched bases: 11. For the CDR3, the DNA is TGTGCCAGCAACGCTCGGGACAGACCGAATGGCTACACCTTC. Translated: CASNARDRPNGYTF.

The V call is TRBV29-1, the J call TRBJ2-7; D gene ambiguous. The J call is in doubt because the DNA end fits TRBJ2-1 better. Per the germline V gene, CDR1 is SQVTM and CDR2 is ANQGSEA. The CDR3 runs to 17 residues. The CDR3 sequence: CSVEESGRFFSYNEQFF. As DNA, the CDR3 is TGCAGCGTTGAAGAAAGTGGGCGGTTCTTCTCCTACAATGAGCAGTTCTTC.

On this clonotype: The junction departs from germline at one end; a sequencing error may be responsible. CDR3 sequence (DNA): TGTGCCAGCAGTGAGTTGACATCTGGCTACACCTTC. Its protein is CASSELTSGYTF. The chain carries TRBV10-3 and TRBJ1-2; D remains ambiguous. The CDR3 totals 12 residues. The germline V gene encodes CDR1 ENHRY and CDR2 SYGVKD.